This T cell receptor beta chain was profiled in a study of response to subunit inactivated influenza vaccine. General study results and limits: Each seasonal influenza vaccination recruits few new T cells, the authors suggested.

Points on this clonotype: Its antigen is not known.

A single record per CDR3 protein comes from TCRdb applying MiXCR to the RT-PCR reads. Here the sample spans about 540,000 distinct CDR3 sequences, under 30% being singletons. The trim removed 4 bases at V and 7 bases at J, leaving 11 bases unmatched. This CDR3 spans 15 amino acids. The germline gives CDR1 DFQATT, CDR2 SNEGSKA (reference sequence). The same sample was also used in a study of T cells expressing NK-cell markers. Turning to that study: Scientists made TCR beta cDNA using 5'RACE template switching with UMIs. The contribution of dominant NKG2C+ clonotypes to CD8+ T cells in more than five donors was 1.0-7.0%.

This clonotype was obtained from a man in his fifties or sixties who received an inactivated influenza vaccine. V and J are TRBV20-1 and TRBJ2-1; TRBD2 matches 9 bases. The material was CD4+ T cells sorted from PBMCs, obtained approximately 13 days after vaccination. In nucleotides, the CDR3 is TGCAGTGCTACAGACCCGGGGCGGGGGGGGAATGAGCAGTTCTTC. Translated, it gives CSATDPGRGGNEQFF.